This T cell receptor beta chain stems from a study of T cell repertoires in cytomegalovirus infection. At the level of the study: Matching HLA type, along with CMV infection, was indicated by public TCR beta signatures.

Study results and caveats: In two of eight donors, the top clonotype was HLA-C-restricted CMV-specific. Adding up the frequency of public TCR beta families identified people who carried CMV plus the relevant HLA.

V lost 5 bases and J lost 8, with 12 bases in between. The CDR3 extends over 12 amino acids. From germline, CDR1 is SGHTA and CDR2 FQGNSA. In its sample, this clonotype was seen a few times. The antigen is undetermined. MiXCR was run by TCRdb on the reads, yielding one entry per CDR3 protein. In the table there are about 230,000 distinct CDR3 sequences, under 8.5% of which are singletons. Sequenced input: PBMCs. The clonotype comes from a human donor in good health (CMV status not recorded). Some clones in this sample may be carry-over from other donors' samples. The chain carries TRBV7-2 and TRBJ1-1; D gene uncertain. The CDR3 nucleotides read TGTGCCAGCAGCCCCTTTATGAGAGAAGCTTTCTTT. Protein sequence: CASSPFMREAFF.